What follows is one T cell receptor (beta chain) and its context. This specimen comes from a study of blood T cell repertoires in COVID-19. The J segment lost 2 bases and the V segment lost 0 bases, leaving 12 bases of the junction unmatched. The CDR3 extends over 19 amino acids. Per the germline V gene, CDR1 is KGHSH and CDR2 is LQKENI. Libraries were prepared by immunoSEQ multiplex PCR; TCRdb keeps only in-frame clonotypes and omits some of them. The sample has fewer than 350,000 clones; approximately 81% are singletons. Sequenced: PBMCs or T cells enriched from blood (not recorded which). The TCR was taken from a woman between 45 and 60 years old who had recovered from COVID-19. The gene calls are TRBV18 and TRBJ2-1, with 8 bases matching TRBD2. CDR3 nucleotide sequence: TGTGCCAGCTCACCACCGGCCCTAGCGGGTAAAGTAACCTACAATGAGCAGTTCTTC. Encoded protein: CASSPPALAGKVTYNEQFF.